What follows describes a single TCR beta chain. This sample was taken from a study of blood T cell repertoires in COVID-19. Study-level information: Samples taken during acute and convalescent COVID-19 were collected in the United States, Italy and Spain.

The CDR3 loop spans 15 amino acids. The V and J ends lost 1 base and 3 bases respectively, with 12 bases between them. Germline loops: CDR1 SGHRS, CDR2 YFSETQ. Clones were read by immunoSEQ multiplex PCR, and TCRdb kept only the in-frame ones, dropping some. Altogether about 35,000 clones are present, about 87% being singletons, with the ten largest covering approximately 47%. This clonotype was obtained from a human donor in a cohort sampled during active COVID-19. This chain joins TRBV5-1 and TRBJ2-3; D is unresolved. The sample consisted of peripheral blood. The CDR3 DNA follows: TGCGCCAGCAGCTTGAGTGTGCGTCGAACAGATACGCAGTATTTT. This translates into CASSLSVRRTDTQYF.